This TCR beta chain was profiled in a study of T cell responses to AZD1222 COVID-19 vaccine. TCRdb keeps only in-frame clones here, not all; method: immunoSEQ multiplex PCR. The table records about 150,000 clones, 85% to 90% of them present only once. Study-level points and caveats: Spike-specific TCR breadth and depth both grew after two AZD1222 doses. Clonal diversity was possibly underestimated; the donors were predominantly white British and more often female.

CDR3 length equals 15 residues. V shed 2 bases, J shed 7 bases, and the junction held 9 bases outside the gene matches. Germline V lookup: CDR1 LGHNT, CDR2 FRNRAP. With respect to this clone: Antigen: not known.

The input for sequencing was peripheral blood, taken on day 0 of MenACWY control vaccination. The gene calls are TRBV12-5 and TRBJ2-5; 8 bases are shared with TRBD1. The TCR sequence derives from an adult in good health. CDR3 protein: CASGLRAGGPGTQYF. In nucleotides, the CDR3 is TGTGCTAGTGGTTTGAGGGCAGGGGGCCCCGGGACCCAGTACTTC.